The 26 T cell receptor beta chains given below trace back to one sample, sequenced in a study of blood T cell repertoires in COVID-19. Here immunoSEQ multiplex PCR was the method, and the copy in TCRdb shows in-frame clones only, minus some. The data show about 330,000 clones, under 90% seen once. Sequencing input: PBMCs or T cells enriched from blood (not recorded which). The origin of the receptors is a woman aged 18-30 years who had recovered from COVID-19.

The genes are TRBV30 and TRBJ1-1; D is ambiguous. Germline V CDR1 and CDR2: GTSNPN, SVGIG (reference sequence). The CDR3 extends over 14 amino acids. V was trimmed by 1 base and J by 10 bases, leaving 19 bases between them. This CDR3 reads CAWSANRGFLGAFF. CDR3 coding DNA: TGTGCCTGGAGTGCAAACCGGGGTTTTCTCGGAGCTTTCTTT.

This clone was detected once. This chain uses TRBV2 with TRBJ2-2, with 9 bases lining up with TRBD1. V dropped 5 bases and J dropped 5; count of bases not matched to a gene: 6. Germline loops: CDR1 SNHLY, CDR2 FYNNEI. The CDR3 has 15 residues. The CDR3 sequence is CASSSGQGWTGELFF. CDR3 nucleotides: TGTGCCAGCAGTTCTGGACAGGGGTGGACCGGGGAGCTGTTTTTT.

This clone was counted only a few times. The rearrangement uses TRBV1 and TRBJ1-1; the table's D call of TRBD1 was not tested on the DNA. TRBV1 is given as a pseudogene. This CDR3 region has 12 residues. Here the CDR3 reads CTSSQDQDEAFF. As DNA, the CDR3 is TGCACCAGCAGCCAAGACCAGGATGAAGCTTTCTTT.

This chain connects TRBV4-2 to TRBJ2-3; D remains unclear. V was cut by 2 bases and J by 1 base, with 4 bases left in between. Germline V gene data show CDR1 as LGHNA and CDR2 as YNFKEQ. The CDR3 runs to 13 residues. Here the CDR3 DNA reads TGTGCCAGCAGCCAACTTCGCACAGATACGCAGTATTTT. It yields the protein CASSQLRTDTQYF.

The J gene is TRBJ1-1, the V gene TRBV7-9; 9 bases agree with TRBD1. Per germline, CDR1 SEHNR and CDR2 FQNEAQ (reference sequence). The ends lost 3 bases at V and 10 bases at J; junction bases unmatched: 3. The CDR3 is 12 amino acids. CDR3 sequence (DNA): TGTGCCAGCAGCTTCCTGACAGGGGGAGCTTTCTTT. It specifies CASSFLTGGAFF.

Only one count was recorded for this clone. The gene calls are TRBV24-1 and TRBJ2-1; 8 nucleotides match TRBD1. The CDR3 consists of 16 residues. Per the germline V gene, CDR1 is KGHDR and CDR2 is SFDVKD. Germline trimming cut 5 bases from V and 1 base from J; bases unmatched to any gene: 6. The CDR3 bases are TGTGCCACCAGTGCAATAACAGGGGGGTCCTACAATGAGCAGTTCTTC. As protein: CATSAITGGSYNEQFF.

The chain joins TRBV29-1 to TRBJ2-7; 10 bases align to TRBD1. This CDR3 region has 15 residues. Unmatched junction bases numbered 8, after V lost 5 bases and J lost 1 base. CDR1 and CDR2 (germline): SQVTM, ANQGSEA. The CDR3 region is CSVLNRDRGSYEQYF. Written as DNA, the CDR3 is TGCAGCGTTCTAAACCGGGACAGGGGTTCCTACGAGCAGTACTTC.

V and J are TRBV5-6 and TRBJ1-5, with TRBD1 matching over 8 bases. V was pared by 4 bases and J by 2 bases, with 5 bases of the junction left unmatched. The germline gives CDR1 SGHDT, CDR2 YYEEEE. The CDR3 is made up of 15 amino acids. The CDR3 is CASSQTGGGNQPQHF. The CDR3, as DNA: TGTGCCAGCAGCCAAACAGGGGGTGGCAATCAGCCCCAGCATTTT.

The chain joins TRBV5-4 to TRBJ2-1; 7 bases line up with TRBD1. V dropped 0 bases and J dropped 0; count of bases not matched to a gene: 3. Germline V CDR1 and CDR2: SGHNT, YYREEE (reference sequence). This CDR3 spans 16 amino acids. In DNA, the CDR3 is TGTGCCAGCAGCTTGGTAGGGGACAGCTCCTACAATGAGCAGTTCTTC. Protein product: CASSLVGDSSYNEQFF. The full variable domain, its missing parts supplied by reference TRBV5-4 and TRBJ2-1, is ETGVTQSPTHLIKTRGQQVTLRCSSQSGHNTVSWYQQALGQGPQFIFQYYREEENGRGNFPPRFSGLQFPNYSSELNVNALELDDSALYLCASSLVGDSSYNEQFFGPGTRLTVL.

The chain employs TRBV7-6 and TRBJ2-1; a weak D match, TRBD2 (6 bases). The CDR3 contains 16 residues. CDR1 and CDR2 from the germline V gene are SGHVS and FNYEAQ. Deletions cut 6 bases from V and 2 bases from J, with 17 bases between. The CDR3 coding sequence is TGTGCCAGCAGTCCACAAACTAGCCTCACCTACAATGAGCAGTTCTTC. Translating gives CASSPQTSLTYNEQFF.

V is TRBV2 and J is TRBJ1-5; no firm D call. This CDR3 region has 14 residues. Germline values: CDR1 SNHLY, CDR2 FYNNEI. The V and J ends lost 6 bases and 7 bases respectively, with 16 bases between them. The DNA of the CDR3 is TGTGCCAGCAGCCCCCTCGGCGGCTACCAGCCCCAGCATTTT. It translates to CASSPLGGYQPQHF.

This chain connects TRBV11-2 to TRBJ2-2; the D gene is possibly TRBD1 (5 bases). This CDR3 spans 14 amino acids. V shed 4 bases and J shed 6 bases, with 12 bases lying between them. Germline-derived CDR1 and CDR2 are SGHAT and FQNNGV. In nucleotides, the CDR3 is TGTGCCAGCAGCTCAATCAGGGTCCCCGGGGAGCTGTTTTTT. This translates into CASSSIRVPGELFF.

The chain combines TRBV4-1 with TRBJ1-5; D not resolved. The CDR3 spans 15 residues. With 0 bases removed from V and 3 bases from J, the gap between germline ends came to 9 bases. Germline V gene sequence: CDR1 MGHRA, CDR2 YSYEKL. CDR3 DNA: TGCGCCAGCAGCCAAGATGTGGGCTCCAATCAGCCCCAGCATTTT. It codes for CASSQDVGSNQPQHF.

CDR3 nucleotides: TGTGCCAGCGAGGACAGGGTGAACACTGAAGCTTTCTTT. Its protein product is CASEDRVNTEAFF. The chain couples TRBV6-5 to TRBJ1-1, with 8 positions matching TRBD1. Germline V CDR1 and CDR2: MNHEY, SVGAGI. CDR3 length: 13 amino acids. V shed 8 bases, J shed 0 bases, and the junction held 2 bases outside the gene matches.

The chain is built from TRBV6-5 and TRBJ1-2; tentatively, D is TRBD1 (5 bases). Trimming pared 6 bases from V and 8 bases from J, leaving 22 bases between. Germline V gives CDR1 MNHEY, CDR2 SVGAGI. The CDR3 consists of 15 residues. The CDR3 DNA follows: TGTGCCAGCAGGGCACAGGCCCGATTGGTCTCGGGCTACACCTTC. Protein: CASRAQARLVSGYTF.

J is TRBJ1-4 and V is TRBV6-5; D gene uncertain. Germline CDR1 and CDR2: MNHEY and SVGAGI. The CDR3 covers 16 residues. V was shortened by 2 bases and J by 8 bases, with 18 bases between the two germline ends. The CDR3 DNA is TGTGCCAGCAGTTACACAGTGGGCCCAGCAATAGAAAAACTGTTTTTT. This gives the protein CASSYTVGPAIEKLFF.

In DNA, the CDR3 is TGTGCCAGCAGTGCCGAGGTGGCAGGGCAGCCCCAGCATTTT. Protein sequence: CASSAEVAGQPQHF. The V gene is TRBV2, the J gene TRBJ1-5; TRBD1 is a possible D gene (5 bases). Germline V lookup: CDR1 SNHLY, CDR2 FYNNEI. This CDR3 is built from 14 residues. Deletions cut 4 bases from V and 7 bases from J, with 14 bases between.

Note on this clone: The same CDR3 can be traced to other DNA sequences in this sample. The chain couples TRBV18 to TRBJ1-2, with TRBD1 matching 7 bases. The length of the CDR3 is 13 residues. The germline V gene has CDR1 KGHSH and CDR2 LQKENI. V gave up 2 bases and J gave up 3 bases; unmatched junction bases: 0. CDR3 protein: CASSPGTDYGYTF. For the CDR3, the DNA is TGTGCCAGCTCACCAGGGACAGACTATGGCTACACCTTC.

The rearrangement uses TRBV5-6 and TRBJ1-3; 7 bases align to TRBD1. With 4 bases clipped from V and 4 bases from J, the junction kept 5 bases outside the gene matches. CDR3 length equals 14 residues. CDR1 and CDR2 (germline): SGHDT, YYEEEE. Here the CDR3 DNA reads TGTGCCAGCAGCGGAACAGGGGAGGGAAACACCATATATTTT. This translates into CASSGTGEGNTIYF. The whole variable domain, filled in from reference TRBV5-6 and TRBJ1-3, reads DAGVTQSPTHLIKTRGQQVTLRCSPKSGHDTVSWYQQALGQGPQFIFQYYEEEERQRGNFPDRFSGHQFPNYSSELNVNALLLGDSALYLCASSGTGEGNTIYFGEGSWLTVV.

The DNA of the CDR3 is TGTGCCAGCTCACCAAACAGGGGCCGTAATGAAAAACTGTTTTTT. Its protein is CASSPNRGRNEKLFF. The rearrangement joins TRBV18 to TRBJ1-4, with 7 bases that match TRBD1. In germline, CDR1 is KGHSH, CDR2 LQKENI. The CDR3 is 15 residues long. The ends lost 2 bases at V and 4 bases at J; junction bases unmatched: 4.

This clone was counted between two and nine times. This chain joins TRBV5-8 and TRBJ1-6, with 9 bases fitting TRBD1. V shed 4 bases, J shed 0 bases, and the junction held 11 bases outside the gene matches. This CDR3 is built from 19 residues. Germline loops: CDR1 SGHTS, CDR2 YDEGEE. Written as DNA, the CDR3 is TGTGCCAGCAGCGGACGGGACAGGGCGAAGAGCTCCTATAATTCACCCCTCCACTTT. Amino acid sequence: CASSGRDRAKSSYNSPLHF. The complete variable domain, with remaining parts taken from reference TRBV5-8 and TRBJ1-6, reads EAGVTQSPTHLIKTRGQQATLRCSPISGHTSVYWYQQALGLGLQFLLWYDEGEERNRGNFPPRFSGRQFPNYSSELNVNALELEDSALYLCASSGRDRAKSSYNSPLHFGNGTRLTVT.

The gene calls are TRBV7-6 and TRBJ2-7; D is unresolved. Germline lookup yields CDR1 SGHVS and CDR2 FNYEAQ. The CDR3 loop spans 13 amino acids. V was cut by 0 bases and J by 5 bases, with 8 bases left in between. In DNA, the CDR3 is TGTGCCAGCAGCTTAGCGCTAAGCCACGAGCAGTACTTC. It yields the protein CASSLALSHEQYF.

This clone showed up many times. The sample has other DNA sequences that encode this CDR3 too. The chain couples TRBV7-9 to TRBJ1-1, with 7 positions matching TRBD1. Germline V gene data show CDR1 as SEHNR and CDR2 as FQNEAQ (reference sequence). The CDR3 extends over 15 amino acids. J gave up 2 bases and V 0 bases, and 3 bases lay outside the gene matches. The CDR3 region has the DNA TGTGCCAGCAGCTTAGCCCGGACAGGAAACACTGAAGCTTTCTTT. Protein product: CASSLARTGNTEAFF. The full variable domain, with the rest looked up from reference TRBV7-9 and TRBJ1-1, is DTGVSQNPRHKITKRGQNVTFRCDPISEHNRLYWYRQTLGQGPEFLTYFQNEAQLEKSRLLSDRFSAERPKGSFSTLEIQRTEQGDSAMYLCASSLARTGNTEAFFGQGTRLTVV.

The gene calls are TRBV5-8 and TRBJ2-1; D is uncertain. Trimming cost V 0 bases and J 7 bases, with 11 bases left between them. CDR3 length: 14 amino acids. The V gene's germline CDR1 is SGHTS and CDR2 YDEGEE. The CDR3 DNA sequence: TGTGCCAGCAGCTTGGATAGGAGTAGGAATGAGCAGTTCTTC. It translates to CASSLDRSRNEQFF.

The V gene is TRBV13, the J gene TRBJ1-5; D gene unclear. V was cut by 0 bases and J by 5 bases, with 14 bases left in between. The CDR3 runs to 16 residues. Germline V CDR1 and CDR2: PRHDT, FYEKMQ (reference sequence). Here the CDR3 reads CASSLGRASSDQPQHF. The CDR3 coding sequence is TGTGCCAGCAGCTTAGGCCGCGCGTCGAGTGATCAGCCCCAGCATTTT.

The chain joins TRBV27 to TRBJ1-4, with TRBD1 matching over 7 bases. Germline values: CDR1 MNHEY, CDR2 SMNVEV (reference sequence). The CDR3 is 15 residues long. The trim removed 1 base at V and 8 bases at J, leaving 7 bases unmatched. The CDR3 spells CASSLYLQGSEKLFF. The DNA for the CDR3 is TGTGCCAGCAGTTTATATCTACAGGGGAGCGAAAAACTGTTTTTT.